The clone carrying this T cell receptor beta chain was observed a single time. Its target is unknown. The data were obtained in a study of blood T cells in healthy people across ages. Regarding the study as a whole: Comparison with aged donors showed that long-lived donors had more naive CD4+ cells and higher diversity. Samples with more naive T cells showed higher observed beta diversity. Researchers judged that diversity estimates from one million T cells fell short of true values.

The authors ran a second PCR of about 6 to 11 cycles using a sample-barcoded 5' primer and a J-beta primer mix. TCRdb independently ran MiXCR on the 5' RACE reads; one entry per CDR3 protein. The table includes 1.5 million to 2 million distinct CDR3 sequences, approximately 28% detected once. The germline V gene encodes CDR1 KGHDR and CDR2 SFDVKD. The CDR3 sequence is 14 residues long. The V end lost 9 bases, the J end lost 8 bases, and 22 bases lay between the germline ends. Extraction of total RNA produced a minimum of 5.5 micrograms from each sample. Specimen: blood. The chain recombines TRBV24-1 with TRBJ2-7; D gene uncertain. The TCR comes from a woman younger than 45 in good health. The CDR3 protein is CATYLGRFNYKQYF. CDR3 DNA: TGTGCCACCTACCTGGGTAGGTTTAATTACAAGCAGTACTTC.